Sequencing of this TCR beta chain was carried out in a study of blood T cell repertoires in COVID-19. Data came from immunoSEQ multiplex PCR; TCRdb stores just in-frame clones and leaves some out. The table lists approximately 300,000 clones, 83% of them singletons. Per the germline V gene, CDR1 is LGHNT and CDR2 is FRNRAP. V lost 2 bases to trimming and J lost 6 bases; unmatched junction nucleotides: 11. CDR3 size: 17 residues. The sequence was collected from a woman aged 45-59 years with acute or convalescent COVID-19. Sequenced: peripheral blood. The chain has TRBV12-5 and TRBJ2-1; 9 bases fit TRBD1. As DNA, the CDR3 is TGTGCTAGTGGTTTGAGACAACAGGGGGCGTTAATCAATGAGCAGTTCTTC. Amino acids: CASGLRQQGALINEQFF.